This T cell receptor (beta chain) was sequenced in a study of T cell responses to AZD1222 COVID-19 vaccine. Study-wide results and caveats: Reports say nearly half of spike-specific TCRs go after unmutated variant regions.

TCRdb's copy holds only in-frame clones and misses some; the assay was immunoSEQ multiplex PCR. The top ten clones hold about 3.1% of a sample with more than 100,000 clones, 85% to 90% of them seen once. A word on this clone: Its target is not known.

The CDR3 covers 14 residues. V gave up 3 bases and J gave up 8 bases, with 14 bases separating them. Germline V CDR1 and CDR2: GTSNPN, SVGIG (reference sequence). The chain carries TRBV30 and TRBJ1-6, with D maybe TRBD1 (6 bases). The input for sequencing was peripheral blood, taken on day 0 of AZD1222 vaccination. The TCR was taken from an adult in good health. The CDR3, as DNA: TGTGCCTGGAGCAACAGGGCGGCCGATTCACCCCTCCACTTT. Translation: CAWSNRAADSPLHF.